This T cell receptor beta chain was captured in a study of high-grade serous ovarian cancer treatment subgroups. Study at large: Mean per sample: about 14,000 reads, about 7,000 unique TCR beta rearrangements.

Tumor samples were obtained before definitive surgery or chemotherapy. Points on this clone: Its antigen is undetermined.

The length of the CDR3 is 13 residues. V lost 6 bases, J lost 5 bases, and 13 bases lay in between. Germline V lookup: CDR1 LGHNT, CDR2 FRNRAP. General observations from the study: Different patients shared almost no repertoire; same-patient tumors shared roughly 0.095 to 0.85.

Assay: immunoSEQ multiplex PCR; the TCRdb copy retains only in-frame clones and omits some. The sample records about 40,000 clones, around 80% being singletons. The sequencing input was tumor tissue. This clonotype was sampled from a human donor with high-grade serous ovarian cancer. The chain uses TRBV12-5 and TRBJ2-5, with D perhaps matching TRBD2 (6 bases). The CDR3 loop reads CASGRDWRETQYF. The CDR3 DNA follows: TGTGCTAGTGGAAGGGACTGGCGGGAGACCCAGTACTTC.